What follows are 20 T cell receptor beta chains derived from one specimen sequenced in a study of T cell changes during pregnancy in multiple sclerosis. Data came from immunoSEQ multiplex PCR; TCRdb stores just in-frame clones and leaves some out. This sample has 40,000 or so clones; around 94% occur once, and the top ten carry about 8%. Sequencing was performed on CD8+ T cells from peripheral blood mononuclear cells, taken in the third trimester of pregnancy. The receptors originated from a female donor with multiple sclerosis, enrolled in a pregnancy study.

The V gene is TRBV6-5, the J gene TRBJ2-3; D is perhaps TRBD2 (7 bases). The CDR3 contains 15 residues. Trimming shortened V by 6 bases and J by 4 bases, and 17 bases separated the two germline ends. Per the germline V gene, CDR1 is MNHEY and CDR2 is SVGAGI. The CDR3 here is CASRPRGGGSDTQYF. In DNA form, the CDR3 reads TGTGCCAGCAGACCACGTGGGGGGGGCTCAGATACGCAGTATTTT.

This chain links TRBV19 with TRBJ2-1; maybe TRBD1 (6 bases). Germline lookup yields CDR1 LNHDA and CDR2 SQIVND (reference sequence). Trimming removed 5 bases from V and 7 bases from J, with 15 bases in between. This CDR3 spans 14 amino acids. CDR3 region: CASSPGTQGNEQFF. The DNA for the CDR3 is TGTGCCAGTAGTCCCGGGACCCAGGGGAATGAGCAGTTCTTC.

This clone was found once. This sequence joins TRBV7-9 and TRBJ2-2; tentatively, D is TRBD2 (5 bases). The ends were cut back, 1 base at V and 6 bases at J, with 9 bases in the middle. Looked up from germline, CDR1 is SEHNR and CDR2 is FQNEAQ (reference sequence). The CDR3 loop spans 14 amino acids. CDR3 amino acids: CASSLGQEAGELFF. The CDR3 DNA follows: TGTGCCAGCAGCTTAGGGCAGGAGGCCGGGGAGCTGTTTTTT.

V usage is TRBV4-1 and J usage is TRBJ1-1; D gene uncertain. The CDR3 runs 13 residues. Germline V gives CDR1 MGHRA, CDR2 YSYEKL. V lost 2 bases, J lost 6 bases, and 10 bases lay in between. This chain's CDR3 is CASSQYEGAEAFF. The CDR3, as DNA: TGCGCCAGCAGCCAATATGAGGGAGCTGAAGCTTTCTTT.

J is TRBJ1-2 and V is TRBV9, with D maybe TRBD1 (5 bases). This CDR3 region has 15 residues. Trimming shortened V by 4 bases and J by 4 bases, and 17 bases separated the two germline ends. Germline V gene lookup returns CDR1 SGDLS and CDR2 YYNGEE. CDR3 amino acids: CASSQYVQDGYGYTF. DNA of the CDR3: TGTGCCAGCAGCCAATACGTACAGGATGGCTATGGCTACACCTTC.

The CDR3: CASSLVAGQGGFEQYF. The CDR3 bases are TGCGCCAGCAGCTTGGTGGCGGGACAGGGAGGTTTCGAGCAGTACTTC. The rearrangement links TRBV5-1 to TRBJ2-7; TRBD1 agrees at 9 bases. The junction had 10 bases not matched to a gene; V was cut back by 0 bases and J by 6 bases. From germline, CDR1 is SGHRS and CDR2 YFSETQ. The CDR3 runs to 16 residues.

The V call is TRBV11-2, the J call TRBJ1-2, with TRBD1 matching over 7 bases. CDR1 is SGHAT and CDR2 is FQNNGV in the germline V gene. This CDR3 region has 15 residues. The junction had 6 bases not matched to a gene; V was cut back by 1 base and J by 4 bases. The CDR3 protein is CASSLVRTGLYGYTF. The CDR3 nucleotides read TGTGCCAGCAGCTTAGTCAGGACAGGCCTCTATGGCTACACCTTC.

The chain employs TRBV9 and TRBJ2-7; a weak D match, TRBD1 (6 bases). The CDR3 totals 13 residues. Deletions cut 0 bases from V and 4 bases from J, with 8 bases between. Germline V gene data show CDR1 as SGDLS and CDR2 as YYNGEE. Written as DNA, the CDR3 is TGTGCCAGCAGCGTAGGGACAGCGTACGAGCAGTACTTC. Translated: CASSVGTAYEQYF.

The CDR3 region has the DNA TGTGCCAGCAGCCCCCGGGACTGGTCCTACGAGCAGTACTTC. It encodes CASSPRDWSYEQYF. The V call is TRBV11-2, the J call TRBJ2-7; tentative D call: TRBD2 (6 bases). The CDR3 totals 14 residues. Germline CDR1 SGHAT, CDR2 FQNNGV. Trimming removed 5 bases from V and 1 base from J, with 12 bases in between.

The chain combines TRBV7-6 with TRBJ2-7, with a tentative D call TRBD2 (7 bases). Deletions cut 4 bases from V and 6 bases from J, with 19 bases between. Germline V gene lookup returns CDR1 SGHVS and CDR2 FNYEAQ. This CDR3 spans 15 amino acids. As DNA, the CDR3 is TGTGCCAGCAGCTCCCCTGGGGCGGGGGCAGGCGAGCAGTACTTC. Translating it yields CASSSPGAGAGEQYF.

This chain uses TRBV5-1 with TRBJ2-3, with D uncertain. V was clipped by 4 bases and J by 2 bases, with 14 bases between them. CDR1 is SGHRS and CDR2 is YFSETQ in the germline V gene. The CDR3 extends over 15 amino acids. CDR3 nucleotides: TGCGCCAGCAGCCCGGATGGCGGATTCACAGATACGCAGTATTTT. Translating it yields CASSPDGGFTDTQYF.

This chain links TRBV10-3 with TRBJ1-5; 8 bases agree with TRBD1. V shed 4 bases and J 4 bases; nucleotides not matched to a gene: 6. The CDR3 is made up of 15 amino acids. CDR1 ENHRY and CDR2 SYGVKD come from the germline V gene. The CDR3 loop reads CAISADRGWNQPQHF. DNA for the CDR3: TGTGCCATCAGTGCCGACAGGGGATGGAATCAGCCCCAGCATTTT.

This clone occurred once. The chain has TRBV13 and TRBJ2-7; TRBD2 matches at 7 bases. Germline V gene sequence: CDR1 PRHDT, CDR2 FYEKMQ (reference sequence). CDR3 length equals 14 residues. With V trimmed by 7 bases and J by 2 bases, 8 bases remained unmatched. CDR3 region: CASTSRGIPYEQYF. For the CDR3, the DNA is TGTGCCAGCACTTCGCGGGGGATTCCCTACGAGCAGTACTTC. The full variable domain, in which reference TRBV13 and TRBJ2-7 provide the parts outside the CDR3, is AAGVIQSPRHLIKEKRETATLKCYPIPRHDTVYWYQQGPGQDPQFLISFYEKMQSDKGSIPDRFSAQQFSDYHSELNMSSLELGDSALYFCASTSRGIPYEQYFGPGTRLTVT.

The chain uses TRBV5-4 and TRBJ1-2; tentative D call: TRBD1 (6 bases). The V end was cut by 4 bases, the J end by 4 bases, with 14 bases between. CDR3 length equals 14 residues. Germline assignment: CDR1 SGHNT and CDR2 YYREEE (reference sequence). The CDR3: CASSTRGRTYGYTF. The CDR3 DNA is TGTGCCAGCAGCACCAGGGGCCGCACCTATGGCTACACCTTC.

The chain combines TRBV19 with TRBJ2-7, with TRBD1 matching 11 bases. V dropped 5 bases and J dropped 7; count of bases not matched to a gene: 4. CDR3 length equals 13 residues. In germline, CDR1 is LNHDA, CDR2 SQIVND (reference sequence). CDR3 in amino acids: CASSPGTGGEQYF. CDR3 nucleotides: TGTGCCAGTAGTCCTGGGACAGGGGGAGAGCAGTACTTC.

The V gene is TRBV28, the J gene TRBJ2-2; D might be TRBD2 (6 bases). The CDR3 has 17 residues. Per the germline V gene, CDR1 is MDHEN and CDR2 is SYDVKM. V was cut by 6 bases and J by 5 bases, with 22 bases left in between. The CDR3 loop is CASRSRRTTGETGELFF. The CDR3 nucleotides read TGTGCCAGCAGATCCCGGCGGACTACGGGGGAGACCGGGGAGCTGTTTTTT.

The chain uses TRBV5-5 and TRBJ1-2; 9 nucleotides line up with TRBD1. Germline CDR1 and CDR2: SGHKS and YYEKEE (reference sequence). The CDR3 has 14 residues. V shed 3 bases and J 3 bases; nucleotides not matched to a gene: 3. The CDR3 region has the DNA TGTGCCAGCAGCTCCCGACAGGGGGACTATGGCTACACCTTC. Translating it yields CASSSRQGDYGYTF.

This rearrangement joins TRBV7-8 to TRBJ1-2; tentatively, D is TRBD1 (6 bases). This CDR3 spans 15 amino acids. V was clipped by 1 base and J by 6 bases, with 15 bases between them. CDR1 and CDR2 from the germline V gene are SGHVS and FQNEAQ. The CDR3 protein is CASSLGFTGSHGYTF. The CDR3 DNA sequence: TGTGCCAGCAGCTTAGGATTTACAGGGAGTCATGGCTACACCTTC.

The chain recombines TRBV6-4 with TRBJ1-1; D call uncertain. The germline gives CDR1 MRHNA, CDR2 SNTAGT. The CDR3 loop spans 13 amino acids. The V gene lost 3 bases and the J gene lost 1 base, with 6 bases spanning the gap. As DNA, the CDR3 is TGTGCCAGCAGTGAAGCGGAGAACACTGAAGCTTTCTTT. It specifies CASSEAENTEAFF.

This clone was counted once. The chain joins TRBV6-4 to TRBJ2-2; 7 bases fit TRBD2. This CDR3 has 15 residues. The trim removed 6 bases at V and 0 bases at J, leaving 4 bases unmatched. Germline loops: CDR1 MRHNA, CDR2 SNTAGT. In DNA form, the CDR3 reads TGTGCCAGCAGCGAGGGAGGGGCGAACACCGGGGAGCTGTTTTTT. Protein sequence: CASSEGGANTGELFF.